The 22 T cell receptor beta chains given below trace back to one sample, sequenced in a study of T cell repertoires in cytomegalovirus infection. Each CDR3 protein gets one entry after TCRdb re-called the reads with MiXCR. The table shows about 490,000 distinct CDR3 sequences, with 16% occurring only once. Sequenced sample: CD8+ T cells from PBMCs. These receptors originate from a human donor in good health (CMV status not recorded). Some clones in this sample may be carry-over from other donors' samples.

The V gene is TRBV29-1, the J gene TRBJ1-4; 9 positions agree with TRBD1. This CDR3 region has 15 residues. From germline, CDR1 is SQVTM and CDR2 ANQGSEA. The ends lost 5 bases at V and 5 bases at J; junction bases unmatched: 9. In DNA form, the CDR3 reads TGCAGCGTTTTTCCGGGGACAGGGAGAAATGAAAAACTGTTTTTT. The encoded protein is CSVFPGTGRNEKLFF.

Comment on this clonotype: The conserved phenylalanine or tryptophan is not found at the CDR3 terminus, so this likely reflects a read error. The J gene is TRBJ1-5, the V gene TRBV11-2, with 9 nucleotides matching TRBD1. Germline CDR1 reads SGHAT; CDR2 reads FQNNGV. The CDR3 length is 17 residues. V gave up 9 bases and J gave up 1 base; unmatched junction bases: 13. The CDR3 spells CARSGWTGDGSNQPQHL. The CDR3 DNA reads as TGTGCCAGAAGCGGCTGGACAGGGGACGGGAGCAATCAGCCCCAGCATTTA.

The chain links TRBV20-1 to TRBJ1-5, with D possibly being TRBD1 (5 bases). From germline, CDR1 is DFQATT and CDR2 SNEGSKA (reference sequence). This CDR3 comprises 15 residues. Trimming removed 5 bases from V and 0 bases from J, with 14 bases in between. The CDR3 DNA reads TGCAGTGCTGGAAGACAGACGTTTAGCAATCAGCCCCAGCATTTT. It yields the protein CSAGRQTFSNQPQHF.

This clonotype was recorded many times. The CDR3 spells CASSPPIAGGDYNEQFF. For the CDR3, the DNA is TGTGCCAGCAGTCCACCCATAGCGGGAGGGGACTACAATGAGCAGTTCTTC. The chain employs TRBV7-2 and TRBJ2-1; 11 bases align to TRBD2. Germline loops: CDR1 SGHTA, CDR2 FQGNSA. The V and J ends lost 6 bases and 3 bases, in that order; junction bases with no gene match: 10. This CDR3 spans 17 amino acids.

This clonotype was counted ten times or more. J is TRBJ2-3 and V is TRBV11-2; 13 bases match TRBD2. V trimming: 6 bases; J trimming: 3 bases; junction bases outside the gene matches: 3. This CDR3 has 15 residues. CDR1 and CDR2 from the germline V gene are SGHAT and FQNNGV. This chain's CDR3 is CASSTSGRGTDTQYF. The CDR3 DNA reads TGTGCCAGCAGTACTAGCGGGAGGGGTACAGATACGCAGTATTTT. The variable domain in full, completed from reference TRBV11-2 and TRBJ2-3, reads EAGVAQSPRYKIIEKRQSVAFWCNPISGHATLYWYQQILGQGPKLLIQFQNNGVVDDSQLPKDRFSAERLKGVDSTLKIQPAKLEDSAVYLCASSTSGRGTDTQYFGPGTRLTVL.

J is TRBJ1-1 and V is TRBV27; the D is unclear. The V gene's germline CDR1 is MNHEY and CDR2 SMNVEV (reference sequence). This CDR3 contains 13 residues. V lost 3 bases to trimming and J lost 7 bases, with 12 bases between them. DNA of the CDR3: TGTGCCAGCAGTTTTGGAGTTGGAGGTGAAGCTTTCTTT. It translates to CASSFGVGGEAFF.

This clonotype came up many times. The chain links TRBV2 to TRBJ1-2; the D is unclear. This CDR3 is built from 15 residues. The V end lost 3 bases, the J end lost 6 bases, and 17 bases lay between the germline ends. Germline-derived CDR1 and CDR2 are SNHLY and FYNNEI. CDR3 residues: CASSERAGGIDGYTF. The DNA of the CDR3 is TGTGCCAGCAGTGAGAGGGCAGGAGGGATTGATGGCTACACCTTC.

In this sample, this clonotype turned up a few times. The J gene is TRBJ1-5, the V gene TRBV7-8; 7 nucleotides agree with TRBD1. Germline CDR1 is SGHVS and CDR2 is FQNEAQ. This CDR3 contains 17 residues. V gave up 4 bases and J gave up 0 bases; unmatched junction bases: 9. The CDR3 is CASSWGGTDLSNQPQHF. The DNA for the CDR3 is TGTGCCAGCAGCTGGGGGGGGACAGATCTTAGCAATCAGCCCCAGCATTTT.

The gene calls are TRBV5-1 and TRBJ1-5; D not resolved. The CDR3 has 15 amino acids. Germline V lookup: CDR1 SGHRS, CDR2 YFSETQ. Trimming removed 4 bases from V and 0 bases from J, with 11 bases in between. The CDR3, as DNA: TGCGCCAGCAGCCAGTCAGGTTATAGCAATCAGCCCCAGCATTTT. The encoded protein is CASSQSGYSNQPQHF.

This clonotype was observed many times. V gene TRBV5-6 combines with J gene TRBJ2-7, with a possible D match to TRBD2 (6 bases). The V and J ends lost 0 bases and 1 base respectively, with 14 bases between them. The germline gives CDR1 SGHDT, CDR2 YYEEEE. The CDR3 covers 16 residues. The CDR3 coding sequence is TGTGCCAGCAGCTTGGAAAGGAGGGCCCAATCCTACGAGCAGTACTTC. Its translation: CASSLERRAQSYEQYF.

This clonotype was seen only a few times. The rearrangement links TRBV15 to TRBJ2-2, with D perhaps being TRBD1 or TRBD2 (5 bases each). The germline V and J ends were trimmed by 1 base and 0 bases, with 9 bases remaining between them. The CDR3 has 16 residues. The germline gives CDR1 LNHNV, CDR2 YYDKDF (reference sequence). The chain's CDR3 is CATSRGGSANTGELFF. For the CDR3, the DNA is TGTGCCACCAGCAGAGGGGGGTCGGCGAACACCGGGGAGCTGTTTTTT.

CDR3 DNA: TGTGCCAGCAGCCCCGGGGGGGGGCGACAAGAGACCCAGTACTTC. Translating gives CASSPGGGRQETQYF. The gene calls are TRBV6-5 and TRBJ2-5, with 8 bases aligning to TRBD2. Germline assignment: CDR1 MNHEY and CDR2 SVGAGI. The V segment lost 6 bases and the J segment 2 bases; nucleotides outside the gene matches: 8. CDR3 length equals 15 residues.

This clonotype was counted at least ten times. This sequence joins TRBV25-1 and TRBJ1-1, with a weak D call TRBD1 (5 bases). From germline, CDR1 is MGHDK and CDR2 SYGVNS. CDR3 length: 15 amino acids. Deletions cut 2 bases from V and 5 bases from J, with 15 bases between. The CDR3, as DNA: TGTGCCAGCAGTGAACCCCGGGTGGGGGGTACTGAAGCTTTCTTT. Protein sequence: CASSEPRVGGTEAFF.

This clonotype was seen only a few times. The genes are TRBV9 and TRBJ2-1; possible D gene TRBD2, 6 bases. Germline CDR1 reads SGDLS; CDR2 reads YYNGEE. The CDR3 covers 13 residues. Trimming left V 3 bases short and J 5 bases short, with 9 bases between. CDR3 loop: CASSDGLNNEQFF. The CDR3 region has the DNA TGTGCCAGCAGCGATGGACTAAACAATGAGCAGTTCTTC.

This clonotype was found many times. The CDR3 here is CASSLSYPGLADKETQYF. The CDR3 nucleotides read TGTGCCAGCAGCTTATCGTATCCAGGACTAGCGGATAAAGAGACCCAGTACTTC. The chain is built from TRBV11-2 and TRBJ2-5, with TRBD2 matching 10 bases. Per the germline V gene, CDR1 is SGHAT and CDR2 is FQNNGV. This CDR3 has 18 amino acids. J lost 3 bases, V lost 2 bases, and 12 bases had no gene match.

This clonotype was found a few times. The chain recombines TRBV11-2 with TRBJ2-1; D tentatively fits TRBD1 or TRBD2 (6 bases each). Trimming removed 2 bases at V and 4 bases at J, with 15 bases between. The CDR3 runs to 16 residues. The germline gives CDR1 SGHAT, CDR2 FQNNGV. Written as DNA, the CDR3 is TGTGCCAGCAGCTTAAACCTGGGGGGCCAGTACAATGAGCAGTTCTTC. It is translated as CASSLNLGGQYNEQFF.

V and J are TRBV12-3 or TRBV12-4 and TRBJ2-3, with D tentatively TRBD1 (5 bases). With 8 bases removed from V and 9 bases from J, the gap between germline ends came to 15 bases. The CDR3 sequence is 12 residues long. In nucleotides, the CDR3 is TGTGCCAGCCGGAAGGGGTCAATGACGCAGTATTTT. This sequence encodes CASRKGSMTQYF.

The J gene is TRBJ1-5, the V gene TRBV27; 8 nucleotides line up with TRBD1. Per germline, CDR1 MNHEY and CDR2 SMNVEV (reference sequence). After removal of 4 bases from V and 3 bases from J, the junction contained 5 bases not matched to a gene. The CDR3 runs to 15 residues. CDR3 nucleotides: TGTGCCAGCAGTTATGCAGGGGGCCCCAATCAGCCCCAGCATTTT. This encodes CASSYAGGPNQPQHF.

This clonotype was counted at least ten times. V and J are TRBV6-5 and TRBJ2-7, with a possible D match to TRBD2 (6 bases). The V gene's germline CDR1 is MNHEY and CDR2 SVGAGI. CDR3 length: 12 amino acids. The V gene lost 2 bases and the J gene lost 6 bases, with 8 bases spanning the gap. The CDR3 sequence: CASSYGGIEQYF. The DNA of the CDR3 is TGTGCCAGCAGTTACGGAGGGATCGAGCAGTACTTC.

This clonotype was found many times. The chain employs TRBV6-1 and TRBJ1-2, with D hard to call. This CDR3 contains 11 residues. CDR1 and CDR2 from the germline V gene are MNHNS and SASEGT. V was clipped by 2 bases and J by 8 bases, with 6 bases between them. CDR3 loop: CASSELQGYTF. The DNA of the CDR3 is TGTGCCAGCAGTGAACTACAGGGCTACACCTTC.

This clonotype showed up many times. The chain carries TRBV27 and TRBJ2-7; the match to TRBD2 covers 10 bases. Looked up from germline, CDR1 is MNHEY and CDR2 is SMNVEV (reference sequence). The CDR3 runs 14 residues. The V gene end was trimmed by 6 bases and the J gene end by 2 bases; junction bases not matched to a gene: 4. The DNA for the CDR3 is TGTGCCAGCAGCCTAGCGGGAGTGGCCTACGAGCAGTACTTC. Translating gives CASSLAGVAYEQYF.

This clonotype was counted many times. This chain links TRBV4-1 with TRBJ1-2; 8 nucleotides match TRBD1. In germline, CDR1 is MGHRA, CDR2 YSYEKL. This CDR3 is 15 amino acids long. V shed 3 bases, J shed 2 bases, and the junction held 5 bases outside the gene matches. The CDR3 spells CASSHPGQENYGYTF. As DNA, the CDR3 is TGCGCCAGCAGCCACCCGGGACAGGAGAACTATGGCTACACCTTC.